The rows below give T cell receptor beta chains drawn from one sample of a study of T cells in Graves' hyperthyroidism and ophthalmopathy. TCRdb recomputed calls from the multiplex PCR reads with MiXCR, one row per CDR3 protein. The repertoire consists of hundreds of thousands of distinct CDR3 sequences, with 46% occurring once and the leading ten covering 8.2%. Sequenced input: peripheral blood or thyroid tissue (not recorded which). The origin of the receptors is a woman under 30 with Graves' hyperthyroidism. Each CDR3 is given with its conserved first and last residue. Each record gives: J gene, V gene, D gene, clone size, CDR3 DNA, CDR3 protein. The D gene is left open where the match is weak. Clone size is shown for a subset of rows, as once, few, many or a class of expanded clone.

>TRBJ1-4|TRBV6-1|-|few
TGTGCCAGCAGAGGGACAACTAATGAAAAACTGTTTTTT
CASRGTTNEKLFF
>TRBJ1-2|TRBV14|-|-
TGTGCCAGCAGCCAAGCCGGGACAAACTATGGCTACACCTTC
CASSQAGTNYGYTF
>TRBJ2-5|TRBV10-3|-|once
TGTGCCAGCGCAGGGGAGCCCGAGACCCAGTACTTC
CASAGEPETQYF
>TRBJ2-5|TRBV7-9|TRBD1|few
TGTGCCAGCAGCTTAGCCCAGGGGGTCGAGACCCAGTACTTC
CASSLAQGVETQYF
>TRBJ1-2|TRBV12-3/TRBV12-4|-|-
TGTGCCAGCAGTTACTTCGCACGCTCTAACTATGGCTACACCTTC
CASSYFARSNYGYTF
>TRBJ1-6|TRBV7-9|-|many
TGTGCCAGCAGCCCCGTGTTAGGGGAGGACTCACCCCTCCACTTT
CASSPVLGEDSPLHF
>TRBJ2-7|TRBV2|TRBD1|-
TGTGCCAGCAGTCCTGGGGGGACAGGGTCCTACGAGCAGTACTTC
CASSPGGTGSYEQYF
>TRBJ1-1|TRBV12-3/TRBV12-4|-|-
TGTGCCAGCTCTGGGGACCGGATGAACACTGAAGCTTTCTTT
CASSGDRMNTEAFF
>TRBJ1-1|TRBV15|-|many
TGTGCCACCAGCAGAGATTGGGGGCAGAACACTGAAGCTTTCTTT
CATSRDWGQNTEAFF
>TRBJ2-5|TRBV21-1|-|-
TGTGCCAGCAGCAAGGTTGGGGGGTACCAAGAGACCCAGTACTTC
CASSKVGGYQETQYF
>TRBJ1-1|TRBV20-1|TRBD1|-
TGCAGTGCTAGAGTAGGACAGGGCGGAGATACTGAAGCTTTCTTT
CSARVGQGGDTEAFF
>TRBJ1-1|TRBV7-9|-|few
TGTGCCAGCAGCTTAGCAGAAAACGACCCTGAAGCTTTCTTT
CASSLAENDPEAFF
>TRBJ1-2|TRBV20-1|TRBD1|-
TGCAGTGCTAGAGGCCCGGAGGGGGCCGATGGCTACACCTTC
CSARGPEGADGYTF
>TRBJ2-5|TRBV29-1|-|few
TGCAGCGTTGATGGACGGAAAAATCAAGAGACCCAGTACTTC
CSVDGRKNQETQYF
>TRBJ2-3|TRBV5-4|-|-
TGTGCCAGCAGCTATGGGGGCGACGGGGCTACGCAGTATTTT
CASSYGGDGATQYF
>TRBJ2-7|TRBV7-2|TRBD2|-
TGTGCCAGCGCCTCCGGGACTAGCGGGAGCGAGCAGTACTTC
CASASGTSGSEQYF
>TRBJ1-5|TRBV10-3|-|-
TGTGCCATCGGGACGCATAGCAATCAGCCCCAGCATTTT
CAIGTHSNQPQHF
>TRBJ1-6|TRBV10-3|-|-
TGTGCCACCCAACAGGAAGGTTCACCCCTCCACTTT
CATQQEGSPLHF
>TRBJ1-1|TRBV6-5|TRBD1|-
TGTGCCAGCAGTCGGACAGGGCCATATGCTTTCTTT
CASSRTGPYAFF
>TRBJ2-5|TRBV5-1|TRBD2|-
TGCGCCAGCAGCTTGCGGCTAGCGGGATTCGAGACCCAGTACTTC
CASSLRLAGFETQYF
>TRBJ1-2|TRBV6-1|-|-
TGTGCCAGCGCGGGGGGGGACTATGGCTACACCTTC
CASAGGDYGYTF
>TRBJ2-2|TRBV15|-|-
TGTGCCACCAGCAGAGAAACAGGGGAGCTGTTTTTT
CATSRETGELFF
>TRBJ2-7|TRBV9|-|-
TGTGCCAGCAGCTTAGCGAAATCTAGCAGCTACTACGAGCAGTACTTC
CASSLAKSSSYYEQYF
>TRBJ1-1|TRBV13|TRBD1|-
TGTGCCAGCAGCTTGGTCTTTCACAGGGGGCGTTTCGCTGAAGCTTTCTTT
CASSLVFHRGRFAEAFF
>TRBJ2-7|TRBV4-1|-|-
TGCGCCAGCAGCCAAGAAGGCCACAGGGACCCCTACGAGCAGTACTTC
CASSQEGHRDPYEQYF
>TRBJ2-7|TRBV15|-|many
TGTGCCACCAGCAGAGGTACAGCATCTACCTACGAGCAGTACTTC
CATSRGTASTYEQYF